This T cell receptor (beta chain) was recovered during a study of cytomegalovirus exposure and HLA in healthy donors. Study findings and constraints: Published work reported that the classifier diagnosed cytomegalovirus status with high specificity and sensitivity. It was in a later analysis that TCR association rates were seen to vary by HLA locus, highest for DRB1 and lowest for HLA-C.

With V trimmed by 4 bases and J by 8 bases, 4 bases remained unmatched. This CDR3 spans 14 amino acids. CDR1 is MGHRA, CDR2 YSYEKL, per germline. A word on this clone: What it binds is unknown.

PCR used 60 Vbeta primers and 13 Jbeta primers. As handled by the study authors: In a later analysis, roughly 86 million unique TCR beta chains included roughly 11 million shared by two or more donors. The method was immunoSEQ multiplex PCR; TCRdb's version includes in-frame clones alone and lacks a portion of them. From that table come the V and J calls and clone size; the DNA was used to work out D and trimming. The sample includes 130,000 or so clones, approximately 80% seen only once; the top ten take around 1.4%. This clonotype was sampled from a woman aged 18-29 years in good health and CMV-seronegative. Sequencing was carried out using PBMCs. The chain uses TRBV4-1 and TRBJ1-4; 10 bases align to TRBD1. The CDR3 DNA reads TGCGCCAGCAGCCCGGGACAGGGGAGGGAAAAACTGTTTTTT. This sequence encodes CASSPGQGREKLFF.